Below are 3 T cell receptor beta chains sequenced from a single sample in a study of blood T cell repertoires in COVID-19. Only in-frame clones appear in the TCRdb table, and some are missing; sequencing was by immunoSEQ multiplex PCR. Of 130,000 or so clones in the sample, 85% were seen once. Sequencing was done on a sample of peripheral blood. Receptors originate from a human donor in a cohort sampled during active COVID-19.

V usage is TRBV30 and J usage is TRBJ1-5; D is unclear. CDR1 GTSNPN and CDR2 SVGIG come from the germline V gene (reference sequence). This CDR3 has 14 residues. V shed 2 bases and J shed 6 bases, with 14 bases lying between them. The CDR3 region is CAWSSGQSGQPQHF. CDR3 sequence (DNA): TGTGCCTGGAGTAGTGGGCAGTCCGGTCAGCCCCAGCATTTT.

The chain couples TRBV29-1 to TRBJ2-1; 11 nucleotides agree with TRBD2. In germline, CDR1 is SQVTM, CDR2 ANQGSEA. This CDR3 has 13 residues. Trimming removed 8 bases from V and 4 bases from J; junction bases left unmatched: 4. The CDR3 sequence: CSNRLAGYNEQFF. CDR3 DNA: TGCAGCAACCGACTAGCGGGATACAATGAGCAGTTCTTC.

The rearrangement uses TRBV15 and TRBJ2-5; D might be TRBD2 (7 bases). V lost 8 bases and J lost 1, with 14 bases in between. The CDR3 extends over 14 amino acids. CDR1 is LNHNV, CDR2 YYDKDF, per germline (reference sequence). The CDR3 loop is CATSLGGAQETQYF. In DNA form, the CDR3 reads TGTGCCACCTCTCTGGGGGGGGCCCAAGAGACCCAGTACTTC.